This T cell receptor (beta chain) is from a study of blood T cell repertoires in COVID-19. Study overall: PBMCs, B-cell-depleted T cells, or T cells provided the cDNA or gDNA that made up the material.

J was trimmed by 7 bases and V by 2 bases; bases with no gene match: 6. The CDR3 covers 14 residues. Germline-derived CDR1 and CDR2 are MNHEY and SVGEGT. Per the authors' pipeline: Reference gene primers were amplified, and this amplification served to estimate nucleated cell counts. Libraries were prepared by immunoSEQ multiplex PCR; TCRdb keeps only in-frame clonotypes and omits some of them. The DNA was the basis for D and trimming; V, J and clone size are from that table. The table includes about 480,000 clones, 87% detected once. Enrollees, about 18 to 89 years old, lived in about two dozen US areas. Cohort assignment relied on participant-reported clinical history.

Sequenced sample: PBMCs or T cells enriched from blood (not recorded which). This receptor was identified in a woman between 18 and 29 years old with acute COVID-19. This chain connects TRBV6-2 or TRBV6-3 to TRBJ1-2, with 8 bases identical to TRBD1. CDR3 sequence: CASSYPQGAVGYTF. In DNA, the CDR3 is TGTGCCAGCAGTTACCCGCAGGGGGCCGTTGGCTACACCTTC.